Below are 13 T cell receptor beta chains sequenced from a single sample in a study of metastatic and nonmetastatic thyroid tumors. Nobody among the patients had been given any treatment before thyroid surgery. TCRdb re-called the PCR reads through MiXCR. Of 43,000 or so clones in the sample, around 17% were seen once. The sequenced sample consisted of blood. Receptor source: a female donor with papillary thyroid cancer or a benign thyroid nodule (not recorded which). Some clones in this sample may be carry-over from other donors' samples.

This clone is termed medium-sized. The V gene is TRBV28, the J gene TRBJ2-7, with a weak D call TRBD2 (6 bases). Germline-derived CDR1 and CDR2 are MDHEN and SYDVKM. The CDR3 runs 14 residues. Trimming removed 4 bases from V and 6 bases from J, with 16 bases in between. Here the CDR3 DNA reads TGTGCCAGCAGTTCGGACTACCCCCGGGGCGAGCAGTACTTC. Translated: CASSSDYPRGEQYF. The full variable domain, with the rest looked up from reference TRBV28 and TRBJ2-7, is DVKVTQSSRYLVKRTGEKVFLECVQDMDHENMFWYRQDPGLGLRLIYFSYDVKMKEKGDIPEGYSVSREKKERFSLILESASTNQTSMYLCASSSDYPRGEQYFGPGTRLTVT.

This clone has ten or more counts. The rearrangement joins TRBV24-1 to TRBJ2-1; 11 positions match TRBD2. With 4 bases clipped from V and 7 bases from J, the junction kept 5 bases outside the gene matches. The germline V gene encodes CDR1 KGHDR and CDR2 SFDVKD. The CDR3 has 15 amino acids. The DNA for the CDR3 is TGTGCCACCAGTGACTTGGGACTAGCGGCAAATGAGCAGTTCTTC. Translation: CATSDLGLAANEQFF.

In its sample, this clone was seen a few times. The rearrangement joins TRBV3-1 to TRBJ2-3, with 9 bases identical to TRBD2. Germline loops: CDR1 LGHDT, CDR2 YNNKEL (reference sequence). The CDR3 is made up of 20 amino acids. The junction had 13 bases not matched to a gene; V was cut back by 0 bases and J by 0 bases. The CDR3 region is CASSQDSRASGDSSTDTQYF. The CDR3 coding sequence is TGTGCCAGCAGCCAAGATTCTAGGGCTAGCGGGGACTCTAGCACAGATACGCAGTATTTT.

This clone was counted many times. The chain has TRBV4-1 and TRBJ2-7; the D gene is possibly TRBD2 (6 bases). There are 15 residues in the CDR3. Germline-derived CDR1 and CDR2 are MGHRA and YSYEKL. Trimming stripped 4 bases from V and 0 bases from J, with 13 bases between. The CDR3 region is CASSPSAGSSYEQYF. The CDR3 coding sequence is TGCGCCAGCAGCCCATCGGCGGGATCCTCCTACGAGCAGTACTTC.

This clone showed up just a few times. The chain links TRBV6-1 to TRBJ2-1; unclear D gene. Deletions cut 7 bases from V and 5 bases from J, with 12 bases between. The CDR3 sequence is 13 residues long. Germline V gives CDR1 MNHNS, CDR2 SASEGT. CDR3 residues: CASNRPNNNEQFF. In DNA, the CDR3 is TGTGCCAGCAACCGCCCCAATAACAATGAGCAGTTCTTC.

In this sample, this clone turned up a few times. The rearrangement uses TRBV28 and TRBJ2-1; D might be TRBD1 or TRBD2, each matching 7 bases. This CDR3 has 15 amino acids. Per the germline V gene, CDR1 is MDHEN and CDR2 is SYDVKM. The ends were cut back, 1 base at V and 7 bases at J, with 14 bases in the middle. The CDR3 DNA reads TGTGCCAGCAGTTTATTAGGGACAGCGGGGAATGAGCAGTTCTTC. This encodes CASSLLGTAGNEQFF.

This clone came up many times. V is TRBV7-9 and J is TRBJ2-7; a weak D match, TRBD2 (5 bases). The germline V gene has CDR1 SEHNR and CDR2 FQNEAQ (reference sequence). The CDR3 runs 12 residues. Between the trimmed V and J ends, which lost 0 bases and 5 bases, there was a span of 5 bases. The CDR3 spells CASSLAGDEQYF. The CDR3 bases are TGTGCCAGCAGCTTAGCGGGAGACGAGCAGTACTTC. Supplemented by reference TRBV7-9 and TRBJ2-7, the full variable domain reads DTGVSQNPRHKITKRGQNVTFRCDPISEHNRLYWYRQTLGQGPEFLTYFQNEAQLEKSRLLSDRFSAERPKGSFSTLEIQRTEQGDSAMYLCASSLAGDEQYFGPGTRLTVT.

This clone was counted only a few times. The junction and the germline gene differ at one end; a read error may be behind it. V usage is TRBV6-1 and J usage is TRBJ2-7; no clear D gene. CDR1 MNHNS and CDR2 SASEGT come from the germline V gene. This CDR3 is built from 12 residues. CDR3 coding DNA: TGTGCCAGCCTGGCGGACGAATACGATCAGTACTTC. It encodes CASLADEYDQYF.

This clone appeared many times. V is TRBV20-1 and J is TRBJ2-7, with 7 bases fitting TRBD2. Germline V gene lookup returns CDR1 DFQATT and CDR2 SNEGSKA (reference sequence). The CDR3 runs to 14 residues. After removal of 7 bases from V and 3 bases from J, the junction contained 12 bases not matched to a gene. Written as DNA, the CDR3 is TGCAGTGGGGAGGGCCCTGGGGGTGACTACGAGCAGTACTTC. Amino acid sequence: CSGEGPGGDYEQYF.

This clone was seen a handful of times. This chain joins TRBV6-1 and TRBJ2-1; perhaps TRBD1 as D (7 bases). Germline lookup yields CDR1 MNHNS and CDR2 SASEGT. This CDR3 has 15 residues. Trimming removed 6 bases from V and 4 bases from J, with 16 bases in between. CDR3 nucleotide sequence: TGTGCCAGCAGCCATCGGGGGACAGTTTACAATGAGCAGTTCTTC. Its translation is CASSHRGTVYNEQFF.

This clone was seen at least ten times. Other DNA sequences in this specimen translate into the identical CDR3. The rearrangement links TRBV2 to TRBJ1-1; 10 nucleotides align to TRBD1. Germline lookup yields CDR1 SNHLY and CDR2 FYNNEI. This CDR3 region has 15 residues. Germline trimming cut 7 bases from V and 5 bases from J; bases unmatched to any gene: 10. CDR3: CASNRDRGLGTEAFF. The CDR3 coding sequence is TGTGCCAGCAATCGGGACAGGGGCCTTGGGACTGAAGCTTTCTTT.

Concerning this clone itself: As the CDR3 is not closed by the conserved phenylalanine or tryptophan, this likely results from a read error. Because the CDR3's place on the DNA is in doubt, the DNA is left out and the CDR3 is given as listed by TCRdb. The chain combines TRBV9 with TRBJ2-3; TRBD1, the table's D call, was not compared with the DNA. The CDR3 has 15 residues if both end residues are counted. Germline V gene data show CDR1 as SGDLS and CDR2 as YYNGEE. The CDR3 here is CASSVAGTRADTKYL.

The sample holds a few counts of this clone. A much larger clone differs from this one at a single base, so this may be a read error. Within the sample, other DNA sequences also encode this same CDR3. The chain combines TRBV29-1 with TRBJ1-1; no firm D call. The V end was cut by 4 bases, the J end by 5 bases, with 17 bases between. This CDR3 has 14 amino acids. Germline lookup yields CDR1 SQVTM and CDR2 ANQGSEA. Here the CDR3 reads CSVVSHAEGTEAFF. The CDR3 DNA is TGCAGCGTTGTAAGCCACGCTGAAGGAACTGAAGCTTTCTTT.